This T cell receptor beta chain derives from a study of CD8 T cells in ankylosing spondylitis. As for this clonotype: What it recognizes is unknown.

TCRdb itself ran the 5' RACE reads through MiXCR, one entry per CDR3 protein. The sample includes approximately 300,000 distinct CDR3 sequences, roughly 20% of them seen just once. Trimming cost V 5 bases and J 2 bases, with 16 bases left between them. The CDR3 length is 15 residues. General study results and limits: Prior literature has documented some motif variants in synovial fluid and blood from reactive arthritis.

The chain uses TRBV12-3 or TRBV12-4 and TRBJ2-7, with D perhaps given as TRBD1 or TRBD2 (5 bases each). Sequencing used blood, either unsorted or a sorted T cell fraction (not recorded which). This clonotype was obtained from a female donor with ankylosing spondylitis or in good health (not recorded which). The CDR3 nucleotides are TGTGCCAGCAGTCCCGGGACCAGCCGGCCCTACGAGCAGTACTTC. Protein: CASSPGTSRPYEQYF.